This TCR beta chain was retrieved from a study of blood T cell repertoires in COVID-19. Turning to the study itself: The United States, Italy and Spain provided the acute and convalescent COVID-19 samples. Sample material is recorded as cDNA or gDNA derived from T cells, B-cell-depleted T cells, or PBMCs.

This CDR3 is 13 amino acids long. Germline lookup yields CDR1 MNHEY and CDR2 SMNVEV (reference sequence). V trimming: 11 bases; J trimming: 5 bases; junction bases outside the gene matches: 7. The repertoire was sequenced with immunoSEQ multiplex PCR; TCRdb's copy has only in-frame clones and lacks some. The sample holds tens of thousands of clones, about 87% seen once. The chain couples TRBV27 to TRBJ2-2, with 8 nucleotides matching TRBD1. The source of this sequence is a man between 45 and 60 years old with acute or convalescent COVID-19. Sequenced sample: peripheral blood. CDR3 bases: TGTGCCGTCGGACAGGGTGTGACCGGGGAGCTGTTTTTT. Translating gives CAVGQGVTGELFF.